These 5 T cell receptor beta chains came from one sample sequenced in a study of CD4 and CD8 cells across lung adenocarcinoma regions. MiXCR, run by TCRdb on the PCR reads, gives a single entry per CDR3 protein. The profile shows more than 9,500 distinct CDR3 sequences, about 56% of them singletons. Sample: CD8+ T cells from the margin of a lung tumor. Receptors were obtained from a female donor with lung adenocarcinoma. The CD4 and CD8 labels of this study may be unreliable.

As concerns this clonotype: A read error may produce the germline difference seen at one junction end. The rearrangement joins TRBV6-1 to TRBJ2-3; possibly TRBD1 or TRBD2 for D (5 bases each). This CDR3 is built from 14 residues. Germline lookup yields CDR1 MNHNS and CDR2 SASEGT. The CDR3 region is CASRGVGAQNTQYF. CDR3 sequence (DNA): TGTGCCAGCAGGGGGGTGGGAGCCCAAAACACGCAGTATTTC.

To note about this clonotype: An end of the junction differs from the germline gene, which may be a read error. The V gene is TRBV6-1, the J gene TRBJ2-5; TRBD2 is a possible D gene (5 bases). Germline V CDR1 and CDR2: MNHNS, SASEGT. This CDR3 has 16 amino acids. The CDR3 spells CASRRRGHRTTETQYF. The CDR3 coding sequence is TGTGCCAGCAGGCGGCGCGGGCACCGTACCACAGAGACCCAGTACTTT.

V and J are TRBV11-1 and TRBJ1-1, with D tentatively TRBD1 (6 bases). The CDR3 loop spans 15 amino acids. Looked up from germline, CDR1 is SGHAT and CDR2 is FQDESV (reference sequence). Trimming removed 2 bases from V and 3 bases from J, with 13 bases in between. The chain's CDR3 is CASSLRQGSDTEAFF. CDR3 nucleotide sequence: TGTGCCAGCAGCTTAAGGCAGGGGTCGGACACTGAAGCTTTCTTT. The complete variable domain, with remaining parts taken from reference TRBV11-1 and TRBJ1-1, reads EAEVAQSPRYKITEKSQAVAFWCDPISGHATLYWYRQILGQGPELLVQFQDESVVDDSQLPKDRFSAERLKGVDSTLKIQPAELGDSAMYLCASSLRQGSDTEAFFGQGTRLTVV.

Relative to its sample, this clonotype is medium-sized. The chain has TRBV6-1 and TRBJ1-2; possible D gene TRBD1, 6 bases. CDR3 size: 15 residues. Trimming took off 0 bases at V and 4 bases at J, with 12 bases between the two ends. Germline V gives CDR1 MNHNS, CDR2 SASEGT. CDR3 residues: CASSEANTGIYGYTF. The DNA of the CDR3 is TGTGCCAGCAGTGAAGCAAACACAGGGATCTATGGCTACACCTTC.

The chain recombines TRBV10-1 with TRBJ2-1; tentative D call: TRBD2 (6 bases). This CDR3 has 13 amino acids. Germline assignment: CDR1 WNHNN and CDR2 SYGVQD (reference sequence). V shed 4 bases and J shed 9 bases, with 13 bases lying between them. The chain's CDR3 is CASSVVQGGEQFF. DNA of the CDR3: TGCGCCAGCAGTGTAGTCCAGGGAGGTGAGCAGTTCTTC.